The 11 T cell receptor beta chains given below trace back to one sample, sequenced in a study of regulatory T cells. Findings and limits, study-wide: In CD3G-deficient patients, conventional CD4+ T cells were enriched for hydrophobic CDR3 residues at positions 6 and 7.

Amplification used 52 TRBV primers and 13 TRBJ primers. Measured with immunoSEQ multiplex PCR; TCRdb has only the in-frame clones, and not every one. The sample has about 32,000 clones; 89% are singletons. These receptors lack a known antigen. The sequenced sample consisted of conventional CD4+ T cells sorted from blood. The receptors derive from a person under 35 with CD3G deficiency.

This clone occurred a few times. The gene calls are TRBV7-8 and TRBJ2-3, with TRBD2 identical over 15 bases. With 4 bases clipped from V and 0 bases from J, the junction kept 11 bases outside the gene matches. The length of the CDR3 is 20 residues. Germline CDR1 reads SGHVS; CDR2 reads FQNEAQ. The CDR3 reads CASSYRTSGRARESTDTQYF. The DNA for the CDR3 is TGTGCCAGCAGCTATCGGACTAGCGGGAGGGCCCGAGAAAGCACAGATACGCAGTATTTT.

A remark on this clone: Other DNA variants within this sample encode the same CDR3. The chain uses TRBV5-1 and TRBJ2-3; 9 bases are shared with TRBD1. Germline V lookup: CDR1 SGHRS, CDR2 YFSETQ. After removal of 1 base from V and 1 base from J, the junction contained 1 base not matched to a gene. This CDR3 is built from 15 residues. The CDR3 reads CASSLWTGGTDTQYF. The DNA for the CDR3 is TGCGCCAGCAGCTTGTGGACAGGGGGCACAGATACGCAGTATTTT.

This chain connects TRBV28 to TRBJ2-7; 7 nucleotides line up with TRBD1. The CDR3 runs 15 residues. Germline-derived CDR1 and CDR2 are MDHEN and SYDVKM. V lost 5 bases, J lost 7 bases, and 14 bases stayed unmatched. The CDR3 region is CASSPPTGLPGEQYF. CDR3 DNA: TGTGCCAGCAGTCCCCCGACAGGGCTGCCTGGGGAGCAGTACTTC.

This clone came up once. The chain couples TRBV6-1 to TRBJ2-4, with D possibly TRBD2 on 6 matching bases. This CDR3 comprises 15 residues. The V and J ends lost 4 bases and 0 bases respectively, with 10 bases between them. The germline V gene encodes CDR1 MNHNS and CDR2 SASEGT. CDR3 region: CASSGTKLAKNIQYF. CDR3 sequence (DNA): TGTGCCAGCAGTGGGACTAAGCTAGCCAAAAACATTCAGTACTTC.

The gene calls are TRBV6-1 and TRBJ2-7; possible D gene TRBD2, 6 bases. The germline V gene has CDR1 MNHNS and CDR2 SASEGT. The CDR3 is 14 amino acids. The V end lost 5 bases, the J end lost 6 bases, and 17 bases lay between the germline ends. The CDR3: CASSWAGPASEQYF. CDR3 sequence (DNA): TGTGCCAGCAGTTGGGCGGGACCCGCCTCCGAGCAGTACTTC.

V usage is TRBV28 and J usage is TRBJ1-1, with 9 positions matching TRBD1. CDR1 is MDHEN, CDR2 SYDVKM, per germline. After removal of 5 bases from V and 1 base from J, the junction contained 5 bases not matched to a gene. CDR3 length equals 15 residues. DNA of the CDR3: TGTGCCAGCAGTCCTGGGACAGGGACGAACACTGAAGCTTTCTTT. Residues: CASSPGTGTNTEAFF.

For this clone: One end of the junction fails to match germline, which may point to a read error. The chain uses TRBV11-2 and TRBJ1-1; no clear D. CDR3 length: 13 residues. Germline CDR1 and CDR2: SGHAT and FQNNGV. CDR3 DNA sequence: TGTGCCAGCAGCCTAGACTTTAACACTGAAGCTTTCTTT. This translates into CASSLDFNTEAFF.

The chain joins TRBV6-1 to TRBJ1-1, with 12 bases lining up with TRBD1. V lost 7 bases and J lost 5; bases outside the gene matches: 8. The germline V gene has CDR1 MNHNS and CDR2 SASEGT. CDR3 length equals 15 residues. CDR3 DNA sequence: TGTGCCAGCATCTCCGGGACAGGGGGCGTTACTGAAGCTTTCTTT. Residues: CASISGTGGVTEAFF.

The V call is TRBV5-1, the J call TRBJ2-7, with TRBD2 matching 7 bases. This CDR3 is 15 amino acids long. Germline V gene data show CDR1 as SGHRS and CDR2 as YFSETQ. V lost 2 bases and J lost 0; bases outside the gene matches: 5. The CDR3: CASSFSSGSSYEQYF. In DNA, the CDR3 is TGCGCCAGCAGCTTTTCTAGCGGAAGCTCCTACGAGCAGTACTTC. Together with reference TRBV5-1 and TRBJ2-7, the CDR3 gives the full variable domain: KAGVTQTPRYLIKTRGQQVTLSCSPISGHRSVSWYQQTPGQGLQFLFEYFSETQRNKGNFPGRFSGRQFSNSRSEMNVSTLELGDSALYLCASSFSSGSSYEQYFGPGTRLTVT.

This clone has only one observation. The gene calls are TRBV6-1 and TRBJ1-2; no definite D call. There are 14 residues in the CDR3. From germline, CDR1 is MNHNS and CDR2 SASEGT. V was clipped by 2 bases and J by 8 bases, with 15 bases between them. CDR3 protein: CASSEYGRSVGYTF. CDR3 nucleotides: TGTGCCAGCAGTGAATATGGCAGATCGGTCGGCTACACCTTC.

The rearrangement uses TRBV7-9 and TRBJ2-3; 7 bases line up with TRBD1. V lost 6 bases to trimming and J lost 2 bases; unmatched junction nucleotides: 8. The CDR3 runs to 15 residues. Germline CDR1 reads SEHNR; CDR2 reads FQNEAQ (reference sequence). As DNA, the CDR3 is TGTGCCAGCAGTACTCGGACAGGCCTCACAGATACGCAGTATTTT. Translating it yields CASSTRTGLTDTQYF.